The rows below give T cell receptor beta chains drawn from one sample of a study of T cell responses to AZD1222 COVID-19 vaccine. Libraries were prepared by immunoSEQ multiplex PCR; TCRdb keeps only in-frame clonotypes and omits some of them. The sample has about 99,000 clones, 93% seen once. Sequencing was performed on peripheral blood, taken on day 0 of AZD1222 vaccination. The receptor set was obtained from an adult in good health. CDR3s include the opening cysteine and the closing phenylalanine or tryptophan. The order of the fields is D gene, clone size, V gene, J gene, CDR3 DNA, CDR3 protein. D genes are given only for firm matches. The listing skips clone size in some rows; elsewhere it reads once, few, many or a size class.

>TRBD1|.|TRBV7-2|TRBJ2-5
TGTGCCAGCAGCTTAGCAGTCACAGGGGGAGAGACCCAGTACTTC
CASSLAVTGGETQYF
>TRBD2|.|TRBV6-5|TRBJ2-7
TGTGCCAGCAGAGCGGGGACCTTCGCCTACGAGCAGTACTTC
CASRAGTFAYEQYF
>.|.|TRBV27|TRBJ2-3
TGTGCCAGCAAGGGCGGAGACGCTAGCACAGATACGCAGTATTTT
CASKGGDASTDTQYF
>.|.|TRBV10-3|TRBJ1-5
TGTGCCATCAGTGGCGGGAACTTTTATAGCAATCAGCCCCAGCATTTT
CAISGGNFYSNQPQHF
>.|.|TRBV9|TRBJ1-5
TGTGCCAGCAGCGCCGACATCCATAGCAATCAGCCCCAGCATTTT
CASSADIHSNQPQHF
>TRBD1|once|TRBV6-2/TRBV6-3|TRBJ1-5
TGTGCCAGCAGTCCCGGACAGGGGTATCAGCCCCAGCATTTT
CASSPGQGYQPQHF
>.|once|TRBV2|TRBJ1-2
TGTGCCAGCAGTCCGACAGGCCCCTATGGCTACACCTTC
CASSPTGPYGYTF
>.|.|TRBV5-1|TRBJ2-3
TGCGCCAGCAGCTCGGGACAACATACGCAGTATTTT
CASSSGQHTQYF
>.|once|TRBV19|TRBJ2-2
TGTGCCAGTAGTAGAAGCGGAGCTAACACCGGGGAGCTGTTTTTT
CASSRSGANTGELFF
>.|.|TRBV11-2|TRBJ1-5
TGTGCCAGCAGCTTATCGGGGGAGTGGTGGCAGCCCCAGCATTTT
CASSLSGEWWQPQHF
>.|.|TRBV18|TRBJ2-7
TGTGCCAGCTCATCCCGCGGCAGCTCCTACGAGCAGTACTTC
CASSSRGSSYEQYF
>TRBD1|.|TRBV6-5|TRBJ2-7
TGTGCCAGCAGCCGGGACAGGGGACTCCACGAGCAGTACTTC
CASSRDRGLHEQYF
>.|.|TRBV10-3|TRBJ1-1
TGTGCCATCAGTGATAAAGGGCTGGACACTGAAGCTTTCTTT
CAISDKGLDTEAFF
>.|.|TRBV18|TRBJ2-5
TGTGCCAGCTCACCGCCAGACAGGACTCAAGAGACCCAGTACTTC
CASSPPDRTQETQYF
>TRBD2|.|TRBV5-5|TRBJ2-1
TGTGCCAGCAGCTCAAAGACTAGCGCCGACCAACGTGAGCAGTTCTTC
CASSSKTSADQREQFF
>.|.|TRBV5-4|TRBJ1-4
TGTGCCAGCAGCGGTCCCAATGAAAAACTGTTTTTT
CASSGPNEKLFF
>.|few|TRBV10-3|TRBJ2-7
TGTGCCATCAGAAACACCACTAGAGTGGGATCCTACGAGCAGTACTTC
CAIRNTTRVGSYEQYF
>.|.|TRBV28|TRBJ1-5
TGTGCCAGCAGTCCCCGAGAGGGTACGGGGCCCCAGCATTTT
CASSPREGTGPQHF
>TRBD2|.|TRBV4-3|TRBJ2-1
TGCGCCAGCAGCCAAGCTCGACTAGCGGGAGTACGCAATGAGCAGTTCTTC
CASSQARLAGVRNEQFF
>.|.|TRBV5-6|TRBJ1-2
TGTGCCAGCAGCGGCGAAGGTGACTATGGCTACACCTTC
CASSGEGDYGYTF
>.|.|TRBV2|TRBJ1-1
TGTGCCAGCAGTGAAGCTGGGGGGAACACTGAAGCTTTCTTT
CASSEAGGNTEAFF
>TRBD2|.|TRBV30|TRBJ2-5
TGTGCCTGGAGCTCAGGACTAGCGGGAGAGACCCAGTACTTC
CAWSSGLAGETQYF
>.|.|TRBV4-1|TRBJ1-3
TGCGCCAGCAGCCAATTTCTGGACATCAGCTCTGGAAACACCATATATTTT
CASSQFLDISSGNTIYF
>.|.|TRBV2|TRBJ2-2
TGTGCCAATGAAGTCCGTAGGGGCTCGAACACCGGGGAGCTGTTTTTT
CANEVRRGSNTGELFF
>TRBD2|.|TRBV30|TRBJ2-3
TGTGCCTGGACGCTAGCGGGAGTGGTTAGCGCAGATACGCAGTATTTT
CAWTLAGVVSADTQYF
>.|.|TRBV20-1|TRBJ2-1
TGCAGTGCTAGTTTCAACCCTCCTCCAAGGGGCAATGAGCAGTTCTTC
CSASFNPPPRGNEQFF
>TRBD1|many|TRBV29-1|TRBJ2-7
TGCAGCGTACCGGGACAGGGGGCCTACGAGCAGTACTTC
CSVPGQGAYEQYF
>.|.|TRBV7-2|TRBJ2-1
TGTGCCAGCAGCTTGGTCGGGGGGCTCTACAATGAGCAGTTCTTC
CASSLVGGLYNEQFF
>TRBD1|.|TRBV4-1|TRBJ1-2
TGCGCCAGCAGCCAAGCCGGGACAGGGAATCGGGGCTACACCTTC
CASSQAGTGNRGYTF
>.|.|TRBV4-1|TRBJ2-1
TGCGCCAGCAGCCAAGAAGATACCGATGAGCAGTTCTTC
CASSQEDTDEQFF
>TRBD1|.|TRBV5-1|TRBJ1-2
TGCGCCAGCAGCCAACTGGAGGGGACAGGGCATGGCTACACCTTC
CASSQLEGTGHGYTF